This T cell receptor beta chain originates from a study of cytomegalovirus exposure and HLA in healthy donors. Study-wide context: The roughly 120 validation repertoires, a later analysis reported, used the same platform as the approximately 730 repertoires from the first cohort. Study-wide findings and caveats: The authors listed some 160 TCR beta chains as cytomegalovirus-associated.

Only in-frame clones appear in the TCRdb table, and some are missing; sequencing was by immunoSEQ multiplex PCR. The table includes 78,000 or so clones, about 94% detected once. As concerns this clone: Its target is not known.

This CDR3 region has 14 residues. Germline V CDR1 and CDR2: WSHSY, SAAADI. V shed 8 bases, J shed 3 bases, and the junction held 5 bases outside the gene matches. The V gene is TRBV10-2, the J gene TRBJ1-1; TRBD1 agrees at 11 bases. Sequences were obtained from PBMCs. The clonotype was recovered from a woman aged 18-30 years in good health and CMV-seropositive. This chain's CDR3 is CASADRGRDTEAFF. The CDR3 coding sequence is TGCGCCAGCGCGGACAGGGGGCGGGACACTGAAGCTTTCTTT.